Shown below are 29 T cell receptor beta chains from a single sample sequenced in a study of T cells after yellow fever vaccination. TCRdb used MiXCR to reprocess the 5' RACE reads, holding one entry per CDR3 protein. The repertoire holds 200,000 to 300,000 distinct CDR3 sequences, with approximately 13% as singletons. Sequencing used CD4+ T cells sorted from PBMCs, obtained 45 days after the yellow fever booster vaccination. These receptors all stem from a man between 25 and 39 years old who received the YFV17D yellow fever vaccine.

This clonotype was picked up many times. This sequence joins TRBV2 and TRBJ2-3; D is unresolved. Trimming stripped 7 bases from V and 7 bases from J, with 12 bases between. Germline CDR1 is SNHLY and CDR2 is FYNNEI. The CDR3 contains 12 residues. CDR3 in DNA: TGTGCCAGCACCACGGGCGGAAATACGCAGTATTTT. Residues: CASTTGGNTQYF.

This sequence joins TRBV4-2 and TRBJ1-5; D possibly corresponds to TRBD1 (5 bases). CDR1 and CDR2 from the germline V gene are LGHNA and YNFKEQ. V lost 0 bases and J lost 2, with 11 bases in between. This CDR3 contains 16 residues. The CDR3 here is CASSQDPQGGNQPQHF. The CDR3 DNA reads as TGTGCCAGCAGCCAAGACCCCCAGGGCGGCAATCAGCCCCAGCATTTT.

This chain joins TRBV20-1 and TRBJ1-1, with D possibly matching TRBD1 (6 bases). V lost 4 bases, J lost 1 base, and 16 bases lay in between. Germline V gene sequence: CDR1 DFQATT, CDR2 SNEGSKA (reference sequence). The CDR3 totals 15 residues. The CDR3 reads CSAMRMTGSNTEAFF. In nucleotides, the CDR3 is TGCAGTGCTATGAGAATGACAGGATCGAACACTGAAGCTTTCTTT.

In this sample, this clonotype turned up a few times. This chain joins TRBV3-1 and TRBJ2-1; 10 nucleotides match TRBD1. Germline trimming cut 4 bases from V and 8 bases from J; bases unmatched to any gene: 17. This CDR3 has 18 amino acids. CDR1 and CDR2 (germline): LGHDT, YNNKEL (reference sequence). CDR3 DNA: TGTGCCAGCAGCCGTTACCCTCAGACAGGGGGCGGTCAGGATGAGCAGTTCTTC. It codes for CASSRYPQTGGGQDEQFF.

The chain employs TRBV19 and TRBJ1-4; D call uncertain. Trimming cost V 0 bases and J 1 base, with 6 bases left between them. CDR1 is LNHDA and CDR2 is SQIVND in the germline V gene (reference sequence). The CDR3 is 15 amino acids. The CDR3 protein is CASSIDRITNEKLFF. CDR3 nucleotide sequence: TGTGCCAGTAGTATAGATCGCATAACTAATGAAAAACTGTTTTTT.

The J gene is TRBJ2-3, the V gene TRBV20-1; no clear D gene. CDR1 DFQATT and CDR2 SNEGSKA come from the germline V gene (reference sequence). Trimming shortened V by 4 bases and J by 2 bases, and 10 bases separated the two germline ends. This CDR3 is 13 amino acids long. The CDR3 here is CSATRPVTDTQYF. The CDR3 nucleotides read TGCAGTGCTACCCGACCAGTCACAGATACGCAGTATTTT.

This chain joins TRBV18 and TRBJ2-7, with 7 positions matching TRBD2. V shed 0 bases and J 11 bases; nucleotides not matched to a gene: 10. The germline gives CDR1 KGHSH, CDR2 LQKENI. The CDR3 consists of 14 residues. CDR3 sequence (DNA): TGTGCCAGCTCACCACCGACTAGGCTCGGGGGGAAGTACTTC. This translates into CASSPPTRLGGKYF. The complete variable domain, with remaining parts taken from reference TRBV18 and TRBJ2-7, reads NAGVMQNPRHLVRRRGQEARLRCSPMKGHSHVYWYRQLPEEGLKFMVYLQKENIIDESGMPKERFSAEFPKEGPSILRIQQVVRGDSAAYFCASSPPTRLGGKYFGPGTRLTVT.

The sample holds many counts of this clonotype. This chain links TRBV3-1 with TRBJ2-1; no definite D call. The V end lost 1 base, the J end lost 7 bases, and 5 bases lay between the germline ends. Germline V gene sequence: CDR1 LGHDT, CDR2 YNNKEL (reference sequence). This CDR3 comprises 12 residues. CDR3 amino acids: CASSQVVNEQFF. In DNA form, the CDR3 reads TGTGCCAGCAGCCAAGTCGTGAATGAGCAGTTCTTC.

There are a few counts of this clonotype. CDR3 sequence reads: CSARDPASLPYEQYF. The DNA for the CDR3 is TGCAGTGCTAGAGATCCCGCTTCCCTACCTTACGAGCAGTACTTC. The chain joins TRBV20-1 to TRBJ2-7; D call uncertain. CDR1 DFQATT and CDR2 SNEGSKA come from the germline V gene (reference sequence). The CDR3 is made up of 15 amino acids. V dropped 0 bases and J dropped 4 bases, with 16 bases sitting between them.

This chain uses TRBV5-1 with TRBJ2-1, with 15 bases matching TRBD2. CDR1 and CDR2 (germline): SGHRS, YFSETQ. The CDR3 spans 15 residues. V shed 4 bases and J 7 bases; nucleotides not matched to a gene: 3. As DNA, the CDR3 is TGCGCCAGCAGCGAGGGACTAGCGGGAGGAAATGAGCAGTTCTTC. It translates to CASSEGLAGGNEQFF.

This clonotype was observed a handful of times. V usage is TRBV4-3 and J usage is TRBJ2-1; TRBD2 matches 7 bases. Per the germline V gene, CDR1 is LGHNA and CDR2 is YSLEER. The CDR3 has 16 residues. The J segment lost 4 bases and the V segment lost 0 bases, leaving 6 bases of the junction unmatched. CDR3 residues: CASSQDRAGAYNEQFF. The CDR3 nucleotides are TGCGCCAGCAGCCAAGATCGGGCGGGAGCGTACAATGAGCAGTTCTTC.

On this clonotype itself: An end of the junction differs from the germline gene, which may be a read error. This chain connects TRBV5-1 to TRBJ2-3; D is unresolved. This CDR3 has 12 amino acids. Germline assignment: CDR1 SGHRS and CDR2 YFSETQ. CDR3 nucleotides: TGCGCCATCAGCTCTTTGGTGGATACGCAGTATTTT. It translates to CAISSLVDTQYF.

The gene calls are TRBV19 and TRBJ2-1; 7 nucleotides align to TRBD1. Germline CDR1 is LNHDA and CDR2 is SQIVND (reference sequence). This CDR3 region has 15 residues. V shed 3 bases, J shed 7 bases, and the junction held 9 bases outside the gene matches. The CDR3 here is CASSIRQGAKNEQFF. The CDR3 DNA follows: TGTGCCAGTAGTATTAGACAGGGCGCAAAAAATGAGCAGTTCTTC.

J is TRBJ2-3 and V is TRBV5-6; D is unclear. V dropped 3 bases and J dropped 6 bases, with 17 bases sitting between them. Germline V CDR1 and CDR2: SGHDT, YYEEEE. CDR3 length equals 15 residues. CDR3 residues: CASSSPGPPWDTQYF. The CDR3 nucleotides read TGTGCCAGCAGCTCCCCCGGGCCCCCCTGGGATACGCAGTATTTT. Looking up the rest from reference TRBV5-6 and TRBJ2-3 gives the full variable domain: DAGVTQSPTHLIKTRGQQVTLRCSPKSGHDTVSWYQQALGQGPQFIFQYYEEEERQRGNFPDRFSGHQFPNYSSELNVNALLLGDSALYLCASSSPGPPWDTQYFGPGTRLTVL.

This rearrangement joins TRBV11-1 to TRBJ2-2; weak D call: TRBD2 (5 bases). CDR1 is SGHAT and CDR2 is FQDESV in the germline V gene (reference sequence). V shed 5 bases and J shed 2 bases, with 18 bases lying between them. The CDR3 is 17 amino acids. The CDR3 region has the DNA TGTGCCAGCAGCCAAGACACCCTACGGGGTAACACCGGGGAGCTGTTTTTT. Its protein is CASSQDTLRGNTGELFF.

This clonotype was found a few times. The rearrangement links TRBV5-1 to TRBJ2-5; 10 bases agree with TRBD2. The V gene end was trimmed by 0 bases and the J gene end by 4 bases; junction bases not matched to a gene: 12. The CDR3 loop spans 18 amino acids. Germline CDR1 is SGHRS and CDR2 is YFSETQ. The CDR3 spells CASSLVSRSSGRAETQYF. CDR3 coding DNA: TGCGCCAGCAGCTTGGTCAGCCGGTCGAGCGGGAGGGCAGAGACCCAGTACTTC.

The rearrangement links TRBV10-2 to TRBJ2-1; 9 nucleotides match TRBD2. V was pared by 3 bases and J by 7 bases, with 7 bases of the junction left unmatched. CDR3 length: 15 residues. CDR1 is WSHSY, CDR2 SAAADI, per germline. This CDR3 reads CASSEISGSRNEQFF. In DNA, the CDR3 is TGCGCCAGCAGTGAAATTAGCGGGAGTCGAAATGAGCAGTTCTTC.

CDR3 sequence reads: CASSRTSGRAKNEQYF. The CDR3 DNA reads TGTGCCAGCAGCCGTACTAGCGGGAGGGCCAAGAACGAGCAGTACTTC. This chain joins TRBV28 and TRBJ2-7; 13 positions agree with TRBD2. V dropped 6 bases and J dropped 5; count of bases not matched to a gene: 10. The CDR3 is made up of 16 amino acids. Germline assignment: CDR1 MDHEN and CDR2 SYDVKM.

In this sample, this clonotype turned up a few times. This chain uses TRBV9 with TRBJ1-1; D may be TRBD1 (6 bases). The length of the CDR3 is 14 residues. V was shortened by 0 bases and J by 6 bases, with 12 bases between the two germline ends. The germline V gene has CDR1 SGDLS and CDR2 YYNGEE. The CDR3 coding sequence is TGTGCCAGCAGCGTAGCTGGGACACGCCCTGAAGCTTTCTTT. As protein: CASSVAGTRPEAFF.

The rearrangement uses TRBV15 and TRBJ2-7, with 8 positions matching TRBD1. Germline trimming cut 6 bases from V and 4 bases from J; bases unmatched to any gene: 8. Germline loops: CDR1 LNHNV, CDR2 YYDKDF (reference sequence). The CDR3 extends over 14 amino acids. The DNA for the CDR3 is TGTGCCACCAGTGACTCAGGGGGCTGGTACGAGCAGTACTTC. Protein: CATSDSGGWYEQYF.

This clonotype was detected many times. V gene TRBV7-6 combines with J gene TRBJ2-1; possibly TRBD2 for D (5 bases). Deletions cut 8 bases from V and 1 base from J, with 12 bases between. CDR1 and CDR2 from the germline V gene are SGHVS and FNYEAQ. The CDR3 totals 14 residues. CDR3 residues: CASAVPGSYNEQFF. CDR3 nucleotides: TGTGCCAGCGCCGTTCCGGGATCCTACAATGAGCAGTTCTTC.

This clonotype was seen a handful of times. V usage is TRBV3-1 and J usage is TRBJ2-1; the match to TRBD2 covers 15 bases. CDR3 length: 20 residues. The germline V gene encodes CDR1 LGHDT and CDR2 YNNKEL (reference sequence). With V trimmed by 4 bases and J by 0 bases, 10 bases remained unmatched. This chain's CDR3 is CASSRTSGRALSSSYNEQFF. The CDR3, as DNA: TGTGCCAGCAGCCGGACTAGCGGGAGGGCCTTGTCAAGCTCCTACAATGAGCAGTTCTTC.

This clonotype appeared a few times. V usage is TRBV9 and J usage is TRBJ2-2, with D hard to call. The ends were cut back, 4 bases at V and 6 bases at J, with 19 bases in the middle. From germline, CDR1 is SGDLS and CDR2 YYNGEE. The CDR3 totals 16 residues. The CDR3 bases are TGTGCCAGCAGCATACACTCCGGGTCGCAGGCCGGGGAGCTGTTTTTT. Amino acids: CASSIHSGSQAGELFF.

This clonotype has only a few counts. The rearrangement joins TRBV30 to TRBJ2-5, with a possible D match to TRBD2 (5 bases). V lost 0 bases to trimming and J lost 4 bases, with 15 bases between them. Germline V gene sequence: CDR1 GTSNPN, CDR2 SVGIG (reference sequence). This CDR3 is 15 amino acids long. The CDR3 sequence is CAWSVRGNLGETQYF. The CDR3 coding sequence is TGTGCCTGGAGTGTACGAGGGAACTTAGGAGAGACCCAGTACTTC.

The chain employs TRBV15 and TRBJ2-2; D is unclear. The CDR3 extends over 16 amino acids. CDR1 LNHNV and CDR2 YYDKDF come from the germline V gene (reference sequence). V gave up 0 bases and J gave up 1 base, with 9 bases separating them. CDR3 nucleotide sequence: TGTGCCACCAGCAGAGATCTGGCAGGGAACACCGGGGAGCTGTTTTTT. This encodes CATSRDLAGNTGELFF. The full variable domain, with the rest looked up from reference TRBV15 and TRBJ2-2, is DAMVIQNPRYQVTQFGKPVTLSCSQTLNHNVMYWYQQKSSQAPKLLFHYYDKDFNNEADTPDNFQSRRPNTSFCFLDIRSPGLGDTAMYLCATSRDLAGNTGELFFGEGSRLTVL.

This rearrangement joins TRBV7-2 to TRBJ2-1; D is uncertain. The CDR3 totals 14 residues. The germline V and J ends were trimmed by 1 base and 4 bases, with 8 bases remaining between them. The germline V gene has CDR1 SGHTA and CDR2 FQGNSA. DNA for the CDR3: TGTGCCAGCAGCTTAGTTGCCAAATACAATGAGCAGTTCTTC. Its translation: CASSLVAKYNEQFF.

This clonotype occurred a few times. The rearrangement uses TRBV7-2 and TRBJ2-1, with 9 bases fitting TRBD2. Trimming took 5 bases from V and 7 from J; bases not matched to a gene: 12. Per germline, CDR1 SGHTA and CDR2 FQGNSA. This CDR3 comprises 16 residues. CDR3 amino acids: CASSLHPGTSQNEQFF. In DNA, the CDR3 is TGTGCCAGCAGCCTGCACCCCGGGACTAGCCAGAATGAGCAGTTCTTC.

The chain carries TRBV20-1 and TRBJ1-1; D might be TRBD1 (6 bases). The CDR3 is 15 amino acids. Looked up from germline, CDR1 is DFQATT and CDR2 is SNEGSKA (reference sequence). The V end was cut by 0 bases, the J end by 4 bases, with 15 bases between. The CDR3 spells CSARDGGAVSTEAFF. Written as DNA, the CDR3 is TGCAGTGCTAGAGATGGGGGGGCCGTGAGCACTGAAGCTTTCTTT.

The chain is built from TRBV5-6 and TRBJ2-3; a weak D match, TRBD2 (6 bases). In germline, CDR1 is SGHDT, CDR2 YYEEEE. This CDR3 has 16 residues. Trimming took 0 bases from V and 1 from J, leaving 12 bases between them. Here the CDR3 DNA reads TGTGCCAGCAGCTTGGCAGGGAGGCAGCGCACAGATACGCAGTATTTT. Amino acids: CASSLAGRQRTDTQYF.